These 18 T cell receptor beta chains share one sample of origin, sequenced in a study of T cell responses to AZD1222 COVID-19 vaccine. Using immunoSEQ multiplex PCR, the repertoire was profiled, and TCRdb retains in-frame clones only, with some absent. The sample yields under 35,000 clones, roughly nine tenths seen once. Sequences were derived from peripheral blood, sampled on day 0 of AZD1222 vaccination. These receptors were obtained from an adult in good health.

The genes are TRBV4-2 and TRBJ1-3, with 7 bases identical to TRBD1. Germline values: CDR1 LGHNA, CDR2 YNFKEQ. This CDR3 spans 17 amino acids. V lost 0 bases to trimming and J lost 0 bases; unmatched junction nucleotides: 5. The CDR3 sequence is CASSQDPRQGSGNTIYF. In DNA, the CDR3 is TGTGCCAGCAGCCAAGATCCGCGACAGGGCTCTGGAAACACCATATATTTT.

This rearrangement joins TRBV7-2 to TRBJ1-1; D gene unclear. This CDR3 comprises 16 residues. Trimming removed 0 bases from V and 3 bases from J, with 14 bases in between. Germline assignment: CDR1 SGHTA and CDR2 FQGNSA. The CDR3 coding sequence is TGTGCCAGCAGCTTAGCCCCGGGCAGTAGCGACACTGAAGCTTTCTTT. This encodes CASSLAPGSSDTEAFF.

The chain is built from TRBV6-6 and TRBJ1-4, with 8 bases fitting TRBD1. V was pared by 4 bases and J by 3 bases, with 4 bases of the junction left unmatched. This CDR3 spans 15 amino acids. In germline, CDR1 is MNHNY, CDR2 SVGAGI (reference sequence). The chain's CDR3 is CASSFGQGSNEKLFF. The DNA for the CDR3 is TGTGCCAGCAGTTTCGGACAGGGATCTAATGAAAAACTGTTTTTT.

V and J are TRBV3-1 (or the pseudogene TRBV3-2) and TRBJ2-7, with TRBD1 matching over 9 bases. CDR1 and CDR2 from the germline V gene are LGHDT and YNNKEL (reference sequence). The J segment lost 9 bases and the V segment lost 1 base, leaving 13 bases of the junction unmatched. The CDR3 consists of 16 residues. The CDR3 sequence is CASSQAEGNRGRGQYF. The CDR3 DNA follows: TGTGCCAGCAGCCAAGCGGAGGGGAACAGGGGGCGGGGGCAGTACTTC.

V is TRBV7-9 and J is TRBJ2-7; 10 bases align to TRBD1. CDR1 is SEHNR and CDR2 is FQNEAQ in the germline V gene (reference sequence). The CDR3 consists of 15 residues. With V trimmed by 5 bases and J by 0 bases, 4 bases remained unmatched. The CDR3 spells CASSKTGGDSYEQYF. The CDR3, as DNA: TGTGCCAGCAGCAAGACAGGGGGCGACTCCTACGAGCAGTACTTC. The entire variable domain, with the rest obtained from reference TRBV7-9 and TRBJ2-7, is as follows: DTGVSQNPRHKITKRGQNVTFRCDPISEHNRLYWYRQTLGQGPEFLTYFQNEAQLEKSRLLSDRFSAERPKGSFSTLEIQRTEQGDSAMYLCASSKTGGDSYEQYFGPGTRLTVT.

This clone was seen more than once but under ten times. The chain combines TRBV7-2 with TRBJ2-2; D may correspond to TRBD1 or TRBD2 (5 bases each). The CDR3 runs to 13 residues. V was pared by 1 base and J by 5 bases, with 5 bases between. Germline CDR1 reads SGHTA; CDR2 reads FQGNSA. The CDR3 is CASSLGGTGELFF. DNA of the CDR3: TGTGCCAGCAGCTTAGGGGGGACCGGGGAGCTGTTTTTT.

The chain employs TRBV29-1 and TRBJ1-4; D gene uncertain. CDR3 size: 12 residues. CDR1 is SQVTM and CDR2 is ANQGSEA in the germline V gene. The V gene lost 4 bases and the J gene lost 8 bases, with 11 bases spanning the gap. In nucleotides, the CDR3 is TGCAGCGTTGGGCCCGGTGGGGAAAAACTGTTTTTT. It specifies CSVGPGGEKLFF.

The CDR3 sequence: CASSIMTGPQNEQFF. The CDR3 DNA reads as TGTGCCAGTAGTATTATGACGGGACCTCAGAATGAGCAGTTCTTC. V and J are TRBV19 and TRBJ2-1; D may be TRBD1 or TRBD2 (5 bases each). This CDR3 region has 15 residues. V was pared by 3 bases and J by 7 bases, with 16 bases between. Germline V gives CDR1 LNHDA, CDR2 SQIVND (reference sequence). Full variable domain (missing parts from reference TRBV19 and TRBJ2-1): DGGITQSPKYLFRKEGQNVTLSCEQNLNHDAMYWYRQDPGQGLRLIYYSQIVNDFQKGDIAEGYSVSREKKESFPLTVTSAQKNPTAFYLCASSIMTGPQNEQFFGPGTRLTVL.

This clone has a single count. The rearrangement joins TRBV11-2 to TRBJ2-3; the match to TRBD2 covers 13 bases. The CDR3 is 17 amino acids. The V and J ends lost 2 bases and 5 bases, in that order; junction bases with no gene match: 7. Germline V gene lookup returns CDR1 SGHAT and CDR2 FQNNGV. The CDR3 spells CASSLRATSGGIDTQYF. In DNA form, the CDR3 reads TGTGCCAGCAGCTTACGCGCGACTAGCGGGGGGATAGATACGCAGTATTTT.

In its sample, this clone was seen a few times. The chain recombines TRBV10-1 with TRBJ2-5; the D is unclear. V was cut by 4 bases and J by 3 bases, with 18 bases left in between. Germline V lookup: CDR1 WNHNN, CDR2 SYGVQD (reference sequence). The CDR3 consists of 16 residues. CDR3 amino acids: CASSGAPWQAKETQYF. The CDR3 region has the DNA TGCGCCAGCAGTGGGGCACCTTGGCAGGCAAAAGAGACCCAGTACTTC.

J is TRBJ2-1 and V is TRBV24-1; D is ambiguous. V was clipped by 4 bases and J by 9 bases, with 18 bases between them. Germline V CDR1 and CDR2: KGHDR, SFDVKD. There are 15 residues in the CDR3. This CDR3 is CATSDSGRLGGEQFF. DNA for the CDR3: TGTGCCACCAGTGACTCGGGCAGATTAGGTGGTGAGCAGTTCTTC.

CDR3 DNA sequence: TGTGCCAGCAGCTCTAACAGGGGGGGAGAGACCCAGTACTTC. Its protein is CASSSNRGGETQYF. The V call is TRBV7-2, the J call TRBJ2-5, with D possibly being TRBD1 (8 bases). The length of the CDR3 is 14 residues. CDR1 is SGHTA and CDR2 is FQGNSA in the germline V gene. V lost 4 bases, J lost 4 bases, and 13 bases lay in between.

V gene TRBV7-9 combines with J gene TRBJ2-3; 8 bases line up with TRBD2. The CDR3 covers 17 residues. Germline assignment: CDR1 SEHNR and CDR2 FQNEAQ (reference sequence). Trimming at V came to 3 bases and at J to 5 bases, leaving 13 bases not matched to a gene. CDR3 amino acids: CASSFPGTGGEVDTQYF. As DNA, the CDR3 is TGTGCCAGCAGCTTCCCCGGTACGGGGGGGGAGGTAGATACGCAGTATTTT.

This rearrangement joins TRBV6-6 to TRBJ1-4; 9 bases are shared with TRBD1. Trimming at V came to 5 bases and at J to 8 bases, leaving 0 bases not matched to a gene. The length of the CDR3 is 12 residues. Germline CDR1 is MNHNY and CDR2 is SVGAGI (reference sequence). The DNA of the CDR3 is TGTGCCAGCAGTGACAGGGGGGAAAAACTGTTTTTT. Its protein product is CASSDRGEKLFF.

The V and J genes are TRBV5-4 and TRBJ1-1, with 10 nucleotides matching TRBD1. There are 15 residues in the CDR3. After removal of 3 bases from V and 6 bases from J, the junction contained 8 bases not matched to a gene. CDR1 and CDR2 from the germline V gene are SGHNT and YYREEE (reference sequence). The CDR3 reads CASSSPGQGKPEAFF. DNA of the CDR3: TGTGCCAGCAGCTCTCCGGGACAGGGGAAGCCTGAAGCTTTCTTT.

The V gene is TRBV15, the J gene TRBJ1-1; D gene uncertain. Trimming removed 0 bases from V and 9 bases from J, with 14 bases in between. CDR1 and CDR2 (germline): LNHNV, YYDKDF (reference sequence). The CDR3 is made up of 14 amino acids. CDR3 region: CATSRDTLGRQAFF. CDR3 in DNA: TGTGCCACCAGCAGAGATACGTTGGGAAGGCAAGCTTTCTTT.

The CDR3 sequence: CASSFGVLSGYTF. Written as DNA, the CDR3 is TGTGCCAGCAGTTTCGGGGTACTCTCTGGCTACACCTTC. The rearrangement links TRBV12-3 or TRBV12-4 to TRBJ1-2; D unresolved. Trimming removed 3 bases from V and 7 bases from J, with 12 bases in between. This CDR3 has 13 amino acids.

In this sample, this clone turned up once. This chain's CDR3 is CASSLRRDREDGYTF. The CDR3 coding sequence is TGCGCCAGCAGCTTGAGGAGGGACAGAGAAGATGGCTACACCTTC. The chain has TRBV5-1 and TRBJ1-2, with 7 nucleotides matching TRBD1. J was trimmed by 6 bases and V by 1 base; bases with no gene match: 9. The germline V gene has CDR1 SGHRS and CDR2 YFSETQ. CDR3 size: 15 residues. Looking up the rest from reference TRBV5-1 and TRBJ1-2 gives the full variable domain: KAGVTQTPRYLIKTRGQQVTLSCSPISGHRSVSWYQQTPGQGLQFLFEYFSETQRNKGNFPGRFSGRQFSNSRSEMNVSTLELGDSALYLCASSLRRDREDGYTFGSGTRLTVV.